This entry lists 25 T cell receptor beta chains sequenced from one sample in a study of control samples from healthy donors and cancer patients. Profiling relied on immunoSEQ multiplex PCR, and the TCRdb table lists in-frame clones only, not all of them. Its clone listing holds about 190,000 clones. What was sequenced was blood. The receptors come from a woman in her twenties or thirties in good health.

This chain links TRBV4-1 with TRBJ2-2; 9 positions match TRBD2. With V trimmed by 2 bases and J by 2 bases, 3 bases remained unmatched. CDR1 and CDR2 from the germline V gene are MGHRA and YSYEKL. This CDR3 region has 16 residues. The CDR3 loop is CASSQTGLANTGELFF. CDR3 DNA: TGCGCCAGCAGCCAAACGGGACTAGCTAACACCGGGGAGCTGTTTTTT.

V is TRBV6-6 and J is TRBJ2-3; possibly TRBD1 for D (5 bases). V was trimmed by 7 bases and J by 1 base, leaving 15 bases between them. This CDR3 has 15 amino acids. Germline CDR1 is MNHNY and CDR2 is SVGAGI (reference sequence). The CDR3 spells CASTQVGAGTDTQYF. CDR3 in DNA: TGTGCCAGCACTCAAGTAGGGGCAGGCACAGATACGCAGTATTTT.

This chain's CDR3 is CAPQQPRCNQKNTEAFF. The CDR3 region has the DNA TGCGCCCCCCAGCAGCCAAGATGTAACCAAAAGAACACTGAAGCTTTCTTT. This rearrangement joins TRBV4-1 to TRBJ1-1; no reliable D call. V was shortened by 11 bases and J by 1 base, with 26 bases between the two germline ends. The length of the CDR3 is 17 residues. Germline V CDR1 and CDR2: MGHRA, YSYEKL.

CDR3 amino acids: CAVGGYKLSYEQYF. The CDR3 region has the DNA TGTGCCGTCGGGGGTTACAAACTCTCCTACGAGCAGTACTTC. The rearrangement uses TRBV7-9 and TRBJ2-7, with a tentative D call TRBD2 (6 bases). From germline, CDR1 is SEHNR and CDR2 FQNEAQ (reference sequence). CDR3 length equals 14 residues. Trimming took off 11 bases at V and 0 bases at J, with 17 bases between the two ends.

The chain joins TRBV27 to TRBJ2-6; D remains unclear. Germline CDR1 and CDR2: MNHEY and SMNVEV (reference sequence). V was shortened by 1 base and J by 0 bases, with 4 bases between the two germline ends. The CDR3 extends over 15 amino acids. The CDR3 sequence: CASSLWVSGANVLTF. The DNA of the CDR3 is TGTGCCAGCAGTTTATGGGTCTCTGGGGCCAACGTCCTGACTTTC.

The rearrangement links TRBV5-1 to TRBJ1-4; D might be TRBD1 (6 bases). This CDR3 region has 15 residues. In germline, CDR1 is SGHRS, CDR2 YFSETQ. Trimming took 5 bases from V and 3 from J, leaving 14 bases between them. In DNA, the CDR3 is TGCGCCAGCAGGCCCCGACAGGACGCTAATGAAAAACTGTTTTTT. Protein product: CASRPRQDANEKLFF.

The chain recombines TRBV2 with TRBJ2-5; D possibly uses TRBD1 or TRBD2 (5 bases each). This CDR3 spans 13 amino acids. CDR1 is SNHLY, CDR2 FYNNEI, per germline. The ends were cut back, 8 bases at V and 13 bases at J, with 23 bases in the middle. Here the CDR3 DNA reads TGTGCCAGCCGCCCCGAGGCCCGGGGACGGGGGTACTTC. Residues: CASRPEARGRGYF.

The chain links TRBV6-5 to TRBJ2-2; no clear D gene. Germline V lookup: CDR1 MNHEY, CDR2 SVGAGI. The V gene lost 3 bases and the J gene lost 2 bases, with 1 base spanning the gap. This CDR3 is 12 amino acids long. The CDR3, as DNA: TGTGCCAGCAGTTATAACACCGGGGAGCTGTTTTTT. Protein product: CASSYNTGELFF.

The chain employs TRBV6-5 and TRBJ1-6; weak D call: TRBD1 (6 bases). The length of the CDR3 is 14 residues. The germline CDR1 and CDR2 sequences are MNHEY and SVGAGI. V was shortened by 6 bases and J by 5 bases, with 11 bases between the two germline ends. The CDR3 region is CASRGTNHNSPLHF. Written as DNA, the CDR3 is TGTGCCAGCAGGGGGACAAATCATAATTCACCCCTCCACTTT.

The chain is built from TRBV27 and TRBJ2-5, with a tentative D call TRBD2 (5 bases). Trimming removed 3 bases at V and 1 base at J, with 9 bases between. CDR3 length equals 14 residues. The germline CDR1 and CDR2 sequences are MNHEY and SMNVEV (reference sequence). The CDR3 loop reads CASSLWAGQETQYF. CDR3 DNA sequence: TGTGCCAGCAGTTTGTGGGCGGGCCAAGAGACCCAGTACTTC.

The chain combines TRBV28 with TRBJ1-5, with D perhaps TRBD1 (6 bases). The V end was cut by 3 bases, the J end by 5 bases, with 20 bases between. CDR1 and CDR2 from the germline V gene are MDHEN and SYDVKM. The CDR3 loop spans 17 amino acids. CDR3 sequence: CASSFSVPGGRYQPQHF. CDR3 in DNA: TGTGCCAGCAGTTTTTCGGTGCCGGGGGGCCGCTATCAGCCCCAGCATTTT.

V usage is TRBV19 and J usage is TRBJ1-1, with no clear D. V was clipped by 7 bases and J by 1 base, with 10 bases between them. CDR3 length: 13 amino acids. Germline V gene lookup returns CDR1 LNHDA and CDR2 SQIVND (reference sequence). The CDR3 DNA reads TGTGCCAGTACTGTACAGACGAACACTGAAGCTTTCTTT. Its translation: CASTVQTNTEAFF.

The chain has TRBV28 and TRBJ2-7; 7 bases fit TRBD1. The CDR3 spans 15 residues. Losses at the gene ends were 9 bases for V and 3 bases for J; bases not matched to a gene: 14. Germline V gene sequence: CDR1 MDHEN, CDR2 SYDVKM. The CDR3 nucleotides are TGTGCCAGTAAAAGCCCCGGGACAGCAGTCTACGAGCAGTACTTC. Translation: CASKSPGTAVYEQYF.

This chain uses TRBV27 with TRBJ1-2; D is uncertain. Germline loops: CDR1 MNHEY, CDR2 SMNVEV (reference sequence). This CDR3 spans 16 amino acids. V was shortened by 1 base and J by 4 bases, with 16 bases between the two germline ends. The CDR3 bases are TGTGCCAGCAGTTTATTTGGTCGGAGGCCGAGCTATGGCTACACCTTC. It encodes CASSLFGRRPSYGYTF.

The chain uses TRBV18 and TRBJ1-2, with unresolved D. The CDR3 has 15 amino acids. In germline, CDR1 is KGHSH, CDR2 LQKENI. The V end was cut by 2 bases, the J end by 8 bases, with 18 bases between. Here the CDR3 DNA reads TGTGCCAGCTCACCAAGGCAGGACCCAAGTCGGGGCTACACCTTC. This translates into CASSPRQDPSRGYTF. The full variable domain, rest sourced from reference TRBV18 and TRBJ1-2, is NAGVMQNPRHLVRRRGQEARLRCSPMKGHSHVYWYRQLPEEGLKFMVYLQKENIIDESGMPKERFSAEFPKEGPSILRIQQVVRGDSAAYFCASSPRQDPSRGYTFGSGTRLTVV.

This sequence joins TRBV24-1 and TRBJ2-7, with D possibly matching TRBD1 (6 bases). CDR1 KGHDR and CDR2 SFDVKD come from the germline V gene. The CDR3 is 12 amino acids. V was cut by 5 bases and J by 4 bases, with 8 bases left in between. The CDR3 DNA is TGTGCCACCAGTGGGGGGCCGTACGAGCAGTACTTC. Translated, it gives CATSGGPYEQYF.

The chain has TRBV27 and TRBJ2-1; D gene uncertain. The CDR3 is made up of 13 amino acids. The V gene lost 1 base and the J gene lost 9 bases, with 10 bases spanning the gap. Germline V gives CDR1 MNHEY, CDR2 SMNVEV (reference sequence). As DNA, the CDR3 is TGTGCCAGCAGTTTATTCGTAACGGGTGAGCAGTTCTTC. Translated, it gives CASSLFVTGEQFF.

The chain couples TRBV6-2 or TRBV6-3 to TRBJ1-3; 7 bases map to TRBD1. V shed 5 bases and J 9 bases; nucleotides not matched to a gene: 4. The germline gives CDR1 MNHEY, CDR2 SVGEGT. The CDR3 length is 12 residues. Here the CDR3 DNA reads TGTGCCAGCAGTACTCCAGGGGGCACCATATATTTT. Residues: CASSTPGGTIYF.

The chain links TRBV5-1 to TRBJ2-3; D is unresolved. Germline CDR1 is SGHRS and CDR2 is YFSETQ. V lost 0 bases and J 6 bases, leaving 5 bases between the germline ends. The CDR3 consists of 12 residues. The CDR3, as DNA: TGCGCCAGCAGCTTGGTCGAGGATACGCAGTATTTT. Translating gives CASSLVEDTQYF.

V usage is TRBV2 and J usage is TRBJ1-6; the D is unclear. CDR1 SNHLY and CDR2 FYNNEI come from the germline V gene. This CDR3 spans 12 amino acids. The ends were cut back, 6 bases at V and 10 bases at J, with 10 bases in the middle. As DNA, the CDR3 is TGTGCCAGCAGGAGAAGTGGCTCACCCCTCCACTTT. This translates into CASRRSGSPLHF.

The V call is TRBV7-2, the J call TRBJ2-6; TRBD1 matches at 7 bases. V was pared by 10 bases and J by 4 bases, with 7 bases of the junction left unmatched. CDR1 and CDR2 (germline): SGHTA, FQGNSA. The CDR3 covers 14 residues. The CDR3 DNA is TGTGCCACCTCTAAGGGGGCAGGGGCCAACGTCCTGACTTTC. Translation: CATSKGAGANVLTF.

This chain uses TRBV28 with TRBJ1-4, with TRBD1 matching over 9 bases. The CDR3 totals 14 residues. Germline CDR1 MDHEN, CDR2 SYDVKM. V gave up 6 bases and J gave up 8 bases; unmatched junction bases: 7. CDR3 bases: TGTGCCAGCAGGGGACAGGGAATGGGGGAAAAACTGTTTTTT. This gives the protein CASRGQGMGEKLFF.

The rearrangement uses TRBV7-2 and TRBJ1-3; tentative D call: TRBD1 (6 bases). CDR3 length equals 15 residues. The ends were cut back, 2 bases at V and 4 bases at J, with 12 bases in the middle. CDR1 is SGHTA, CDR2 FQGNSA, per germline. As DNA, the CDR3 is TGTGCCAGCAGCTTAAGTGGGGGCGTAGGAAACACCATATATTTT. This encodes CASSLSGGVGNTIYF.

The CDR3 sequence: CASSVRGDPSYNEQFF. For the CDR3, the DNA is TGTGCCAGCAGCGTTAGGGGGGATCCCTCCTACAATGAGCAGTTCTTC. This sequence joins TRBV9 and TRBJ2-1; D may match TRBD1 or TRBD2 (6 bases each). Trimming pared 2 bases from V and 0 bases from J, leaving 12 bases between. CDR3 size: 16 residues. Per the germline V gene, CDR1 is SGDLS and CDR2 is YYNGEE.

This chain uses TRBV7-9 with TRBJ1-2; weak D call: TRBD1 (5 bases). V was cut by 5 bases and J by 5 bases, with 9 bases left in between. The CDR3 is 12 residues long. The germline gives CDR1 SEHNR, CDR2 FQNEAQ (reference sequence). The CDR3 region is CASSEDSYGYTF. The CDR3 nucleotides are TGTGCCAGCAGCGAAGACAGTTATGGCTACACCTTC. The full variable domain, rest sourced from reference TRBV7-9 and TRBJ1-2, is DTGVSQNPRHKITKRGQNVTFRCDPISEHNRLYWYRQTLGQGPEFLTYFQNEAQLEKSRLLSDRFSAERPKGSFSTLEIQRTEQGDSAMYLCASSEDSYGYTFGSGTRLTVV.